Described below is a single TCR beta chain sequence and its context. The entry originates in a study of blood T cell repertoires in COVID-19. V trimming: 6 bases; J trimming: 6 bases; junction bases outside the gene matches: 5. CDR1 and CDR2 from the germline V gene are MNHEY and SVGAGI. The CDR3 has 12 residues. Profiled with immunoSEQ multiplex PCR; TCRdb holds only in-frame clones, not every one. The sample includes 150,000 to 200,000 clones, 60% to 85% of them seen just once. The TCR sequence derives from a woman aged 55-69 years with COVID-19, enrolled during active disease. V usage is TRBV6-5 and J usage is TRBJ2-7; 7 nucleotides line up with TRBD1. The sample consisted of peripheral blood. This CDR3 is CASSRAGGEQYV. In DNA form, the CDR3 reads TGTGCCAGCAGCAGAGCAGGGGGCGAGCAGTACGTC.